The source of this TCR beta chain is a study of shared clonotypes between healthy human individuals. As for the study in general: Donors, aged 18 to 49, were a couple of women and a few men.

The naive CD8 population came from CD45RO-negative cells selected for CCR7, without terminally differentiated effector memory CD45RA+ cells. Findings and caveats of the study: Sharing across a few donors was seen in 5% to 5.5% of naive CD4 clonotypes.

A note on this clone: As yet, its antigen is unknown. Other DNA sequences in the sample encode the same CDR3.

From germline, CDR1 is SGHRS and CDR2 YFSETQ. V lost 0 bases and J lost 3, with 7 bases in between. This CDR3 spans 13 amino acids. At deep level, the assay was performed. The genomic DNA of each subset was split evenly across several immunoSEQ plates. TCRdb's table, derived via immunoSEQ multiplex PCR, lists solely in-frame clones and lacks some. The sample shows some 2.1 million clones, just under 95% of them seen only once. The chain couples TRBV5-1 to TRBJ2-7, with a weak D call TRBD1 (6 bases). Material: naive CD8+ T cells from PBMCs. The clonotype was recovered from a man in his late teens or twenties in good health. Some clones in this sample may be carry-over from other donors' samples. CDR3 residues: CASSLGTDYEQYF. The CDR3 nucleotides are TGCGCCAGCAGCTTGGGGACAGACTACGAGCAGTACTTC.